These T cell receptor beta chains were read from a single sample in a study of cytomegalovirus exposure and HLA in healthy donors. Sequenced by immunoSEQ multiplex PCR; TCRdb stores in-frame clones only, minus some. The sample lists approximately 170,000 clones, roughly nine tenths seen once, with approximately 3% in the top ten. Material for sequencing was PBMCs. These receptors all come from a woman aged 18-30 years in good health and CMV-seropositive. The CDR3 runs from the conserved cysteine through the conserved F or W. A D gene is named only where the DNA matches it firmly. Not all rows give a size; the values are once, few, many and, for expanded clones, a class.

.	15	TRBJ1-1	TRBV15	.	TGTGCCACCAGCAGATCGGGGAACAAGAACACTGAAGCTTTCTTT	CATSRSGNKNTEAFF
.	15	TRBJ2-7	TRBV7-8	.	TGTGCCAGCAGCTTATATGCAGGGAACTCCTACGAGCAGTACTTC	CASSLYAGNSYEQYF
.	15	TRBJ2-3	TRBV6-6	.	TGTGCCAGCAGTTACTCGGGCGGGAGCACAGATACGCAGTATTTT	CASSYSGGSTDTQYF
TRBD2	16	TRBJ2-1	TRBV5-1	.	TGCGCCAGCAGCTTGGCCGGAGCGGGAGCCTACAATGAGCAGTTCTTC	CASSLAGAGAYNEQFF
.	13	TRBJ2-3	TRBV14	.	TGTGCCAGCAGCCGTGGCCGCACAGATACGCAGTATTTT	CASSRGRTDTQYF
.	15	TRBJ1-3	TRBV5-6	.	TGTGCCAGCAGAACCGACAGAATGAGGGGAAACACCATATATTTT	CASRTDRMRGNTIYF
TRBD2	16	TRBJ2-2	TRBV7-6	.	TGTGCCAGCAGCCAGGCGAGCGGGGGTCCTACCGGGGAGCTGTTTTTT	CASSQASGGPTGELFF
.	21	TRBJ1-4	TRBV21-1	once	TGTGCCAGCAGCAATCGGGACAGTAGGGTCGTAATGCCGGGGCTCGATGAAAAACTGTTTTTT	CASSNRDSRVVMPGLDEKLFF
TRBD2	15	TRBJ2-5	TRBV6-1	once	TGTGCCAGCAGTGAAGCAGCGGGGGGGCAAGAGACCCAGTACTTC	CASSEAAGGQETQYF
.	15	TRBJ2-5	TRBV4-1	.	TGCGCCAGCAGCCAACGGCGGGTTTACCAAGAGACCCAGTACTTC	CASSQRRVYQETQYF
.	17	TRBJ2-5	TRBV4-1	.	TGCGCCAGCAGCCAAGGGGAGGGGACAAGGTACCAAGAGACCCAGTACTTC	CASSQGEGTRYQETQYF
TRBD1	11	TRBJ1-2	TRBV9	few	TGTGCCAGCGAACGCGGGACAGCCTACACCTTC	CASERGTAYTF
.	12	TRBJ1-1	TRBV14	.	TGTGCCAGCAGCCAAGGGGGCATTGAAGCTTTCTTT	CASSQGGIEAFF
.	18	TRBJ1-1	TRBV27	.	TGTGCCAGCAGCTCCTGGACGGCAGGGGAGGGGACGGGCACTGAAGCTTTCTTT	CASSSWTAGEGTGTEAFF
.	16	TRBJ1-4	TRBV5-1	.	TGCGCCAGCAGCCCGAATCCGGGAGCAACTAATGAAAAACTGTTTTTT	CASSPNPGATNEKLFF
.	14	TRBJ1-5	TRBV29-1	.	TGCAGCGTTGGGGACAAGGATAGCAATCAGCCCCAGCATTTT	CSVGDKDSNQPQHF
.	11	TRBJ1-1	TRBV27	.	TGTGCCGCCGGACGGGAGGATGAAGCTTTCTTT	CAAGREDEAFF
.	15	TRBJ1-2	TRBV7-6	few	TGTGCCAGCAGCTTAGATGCAGGCGGGGGTTATGGCTACACCTTC	CASSLDAGGGYGYTF
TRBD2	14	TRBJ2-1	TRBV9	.	TGTGCCAGCAGCCCACTAGCGGGCTACAATGAGCAGTTCTTC	CASSPLAGYNEQFF